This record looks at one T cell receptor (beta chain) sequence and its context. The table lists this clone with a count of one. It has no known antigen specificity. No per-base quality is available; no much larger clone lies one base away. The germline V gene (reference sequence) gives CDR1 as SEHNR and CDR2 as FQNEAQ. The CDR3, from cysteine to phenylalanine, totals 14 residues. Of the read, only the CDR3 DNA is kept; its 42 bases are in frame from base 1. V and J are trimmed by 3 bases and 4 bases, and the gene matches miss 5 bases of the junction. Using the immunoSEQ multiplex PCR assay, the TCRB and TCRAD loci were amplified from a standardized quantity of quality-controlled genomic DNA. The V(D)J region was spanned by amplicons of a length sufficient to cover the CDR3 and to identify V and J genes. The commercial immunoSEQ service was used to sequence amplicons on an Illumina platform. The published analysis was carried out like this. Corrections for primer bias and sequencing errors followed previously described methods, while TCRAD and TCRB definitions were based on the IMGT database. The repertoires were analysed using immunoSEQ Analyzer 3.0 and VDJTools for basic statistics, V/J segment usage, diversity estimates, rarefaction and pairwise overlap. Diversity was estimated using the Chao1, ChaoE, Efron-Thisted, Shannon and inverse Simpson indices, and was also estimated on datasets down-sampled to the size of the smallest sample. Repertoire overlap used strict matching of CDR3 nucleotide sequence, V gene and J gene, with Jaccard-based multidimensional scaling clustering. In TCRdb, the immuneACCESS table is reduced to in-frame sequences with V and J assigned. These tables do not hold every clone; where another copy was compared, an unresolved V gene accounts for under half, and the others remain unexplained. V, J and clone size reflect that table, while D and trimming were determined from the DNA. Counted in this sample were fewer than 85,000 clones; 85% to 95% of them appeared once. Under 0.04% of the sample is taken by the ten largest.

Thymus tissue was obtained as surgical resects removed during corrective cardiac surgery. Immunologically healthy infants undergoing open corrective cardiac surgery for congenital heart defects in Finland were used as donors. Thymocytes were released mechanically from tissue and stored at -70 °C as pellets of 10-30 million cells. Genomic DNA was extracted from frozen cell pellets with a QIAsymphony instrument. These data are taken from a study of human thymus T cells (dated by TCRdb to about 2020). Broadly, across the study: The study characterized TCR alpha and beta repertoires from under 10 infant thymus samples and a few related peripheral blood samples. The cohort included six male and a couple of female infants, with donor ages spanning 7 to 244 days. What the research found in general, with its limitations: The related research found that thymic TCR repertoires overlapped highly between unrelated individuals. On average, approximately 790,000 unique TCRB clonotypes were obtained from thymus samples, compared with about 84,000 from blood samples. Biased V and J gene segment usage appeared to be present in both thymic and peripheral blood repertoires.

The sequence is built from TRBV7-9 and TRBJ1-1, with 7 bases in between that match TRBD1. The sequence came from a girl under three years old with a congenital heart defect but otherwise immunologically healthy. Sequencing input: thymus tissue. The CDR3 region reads CASSFPGTATEAFF. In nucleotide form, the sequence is TGTGCCAGCAGCTTCCCCGGGACAGCCACTGAAGCTTTCTTT.